This T cell receptor (beta chain) was retrieved from a study of shared clonotypes between healthy human individuals. On the study more broadly: Donors were a couple of women and a few men aged 18 to 49.

About this clone itself: Other DNA sequences within the sample encode an identical CDR3.

Unmatched junction bases numbered 3, after V lost 4 bases and J lost 0 bases. The CDR3 contains 15 residues. Germline V gene data show CDR1 as MDHEN and CDR2 as SYDVKM. Researchers divided each subset's genomic DNA evenly across several immunoSEQ plates. TCRdb's copy holds only in-frame clones and misses some; the assay was immunoSEQ multiplex PCR. This repertoire shows around 2.5 million clones, under 95% found once; its top ten account for approximately 0.37%. This TCR derives from a man between 18 and 35 years old in good health. Some clones in this sample may be carry-over from other donors' samples. The sequencing sample was made of naive CD4+ T cells from PBMCs. Subset specified: CD45RA+ positively selected. This chain uses TRBV28 with TRBJ1-3, with 7 bases matching TRBD1. For the CDR3, the DNA is TGTGCCAGCAGTTACCCAGGGGGCTCTGGAAACACCATATATTTT. This codes for CASSYPGGSGNTIYF.